Below are 25 T cell receptor beta chains sequenced from a single sample in a study of blood T cell repertoires in COVID-19. Assay: immunoSEQ multiplex PCR; the TCRdb copy retains only in-frame clones and omits some. The table records more than 350,000 clones, roughly 90% of them present only once. Sequenced material: peripheral blood. These receptor sequences come from a woman younger than 45 with COVID-19, enrolled during active disease.

The rearrangement uses TRBV5-1 and TRBJ2-7; TRBD1 might be the D (6 bases). CDR3 length: 15 residues. Trimming left V 4 bases short and J 1 base short, with 15 bases between. Per germline, CDR1 SGHRS and CDR2 YFSETQ. CDR3 sequence: CASSRVGASSYEQYF. The CDR3 bases are TGCGCCAGCAGCCGTGTGGGGGCGTCGTCCTACGAGCAGTACTTC.

Only one count was recorded for this clone. The chain is built from TRBV18 and TRBJ1-2; no clear D gene. Germline V gene lookup returns CDR1 KGHSH and CDR2 LQKENI. Trimming took off 6 bases at V and 1 base at J, with 12 bases between the two ends. The CDR3 is 14 residues long. This chain's CDR3 is CASSREHDNYGYTF. CDR3 nucleotides: TGTGCCAGCTCCCGGGAGCACGATAACTATGGCTACACCTTC.

The V call is TRBV27, the J call TRBJ1-5; TRBD1 agrees at 8 bases. This CDR3 is 14 amino acids long. V was pared by 5 bases and J by 9 bases, with 9 bases of the junction left unmatched. CDR1 is MNHEY, CDR2 SMNVEV, per germline (reference sequence). The CDR3, as DNA: TGTGCCAGCAGTCCGGGACAGGCCCAAGGGCCCCAGCATTTT. It specifies CASSPGQAQGPQHF.

The genes are TRBV9 and TRBJ2-1, with 8 bases fitting TRBD2. V gave up 4 bases and J gave up 7 bases; unmatched junction bases: 10. The length of the CDR3 is 15 residues. Germline V gene sequence: CDR1 SGDLS, CDR2 YYNGEE. Here the CDR3 DNA reads TGTGCCAGCAGCCCCACTAGCGGCACTAAGAATGAGCAGTTCTTC. It specifies CASSPTSGTKNEQFF.

This chain links TRBV10-3 with TRBJ2-5; D remains ambiguous. Germline CDR1 is ENHRY and CDR2 is SYGVKD. Trimming removed 5 bases from V and 3 bases from J, with 10 bases in between. The CDR3 consists of 13 residues. Here the CDR3 DNA reads TGTGCCATCAGTCCGGTTCCGGAAGAGACCCAGTACTTC. Protein product: CAISPVPEETQYF.

The CDR3 DNA follows: TGTGCCAGCAGCTTAGGTCGAGGGACAAAAAACACTGAAGCTTTCTTT. Its protein product is CASSLGRGTKNTEAFF. The chain links TRBV11-2 to TRBJ1-1, with TRBD1 as a possible D gene (6 bases). CDR1 and CDR2 from the germline V gene are SGHAT and FQNNGV. CDR3 size: 16 residues. Trimming removed 1 base from V and 2 bases from J, with 14 bases in between.

J is TRBJ1-4 and V is TRBV28; no clear D gene. The CDR3 sequence is 12 residues long. Deletions cut 9 bases from V and 7 bases from J, with 12 bases between. The V gene's germline CDR1 is MDHEN and CDR2 SYDVKM. CDR3 sequence reads: CASSVSGEKLFF. The CDR3 coding sequence is TGTGCCAGTTCCGTTAGCGGTGAAAAACTGTTTTTT.

V usage is TRBV7-2 and J usage is TRBJ1-4, with TRBD1 as a possible D gene (5 bases). V shed 5 bases and J shed 0 bases, with 13 bases lying between them. Germline V gives CDR1 SGHTA, CDR2 FQGNSA. The CDR3 contains 16 residues. CDR3 region: CASSPRGGSTNEKLFF. CDR3 nucleotides: TGTGCCAGCAGCCCAAGGGGAGGATCAACTAATGAAAAACTGTTTTTT.

This clone was picked up a small number of times. The chain joins TRBV5-1 to TRBJ1-4; the D gene is possibly TRBD1 (6 bases). Trimming left V 4 bases short and J 7 bases short, with 14 bases between. Germline values: CDR1 SGHRS, CDR2 YFSETQ. This CDR3 contains 14 residues. The CDR3 protein is CASSDQGRGEKLFF. CDR3 in DNA: TGCGCCAGCAGCGATCAGGGGAGGGGTGAAAAACTGTTTTTT.

The CDR3 loop reads CASSQDQVSSYNEQFF. DNA for the CDR3: TGCGCCAGCAGCCAAGATCAGGTTAGCTCCTACAATGAGCAGTTCTTC. V and J are TRBV4-3 and TRBJ2-1, with D unclear. CDR1 is LGHNA, CDR2 YSLEER, per germline. Deletions cut 0 bases from V and 0 bases from J, with 9 bases between. The CDR3 has 16 residues.

The chain combines TRBV7-8 with TRBJ1-1, with 7 positions matching TRBD1. The CDR3 totals 17 residues. With V trimmed by 2 bases and J by 1 base, 10 bases remained unmatched. CDR1 and CDR2 from the germline V gene are SGHVS and FQNEAQ. The CDR3, as DNA: TGTGCCAGCAGCTTATTGGTGCGACAGGGCCCGAACACTGAAGCTTTCTTT. The encoded protein is CASSLLVRQGPNTEAFF.

The chain carries TRBV7-9 and TRBJ2-5; possible D gene TRBD1, 6 bases. Looked up from germline, CDR1 is SEHNR and CDR2 is FQNEAQ (reference sequence). V lost 5 bases and J lost 3, with 13 bases in between. The CDR3 totals 14 residues. CDR3 amino acids: CASSLRQGKETQYF. The CDR3 DNA reads TGTGCCAGCAGCCTACGGCAGGGGAAAGAGACCCAGTACTTC. The variable domain in full, with the rest retrieved from reference TRBV7-9 and TRBJ2-5, is DTGVSQNPRHKITKRGQNVTFRCDPISEHNRLYWYRQTLGQGPEFLTYFQNEAQLEKSRLLSDRFSAERPKGSFSTLEIQRTEQGDSAMYLCASSLRQGKETQYFGPGTRLLVL.

The J gene is TRBJ1-3, the V gene TRBV19; TRBD1 matches at 8 bases. J lost 2 bases, V lost 6 bases, and 9 bases had no gene match. CDR1 is LNHDA, CDR2 SQIVND, per germline (reference sequence). CDR3 size: 16 residues. The CDR3 loop is CASSFAQGATGNTIYF. CDR3 DNA: TGTGCCAGTAGCTTCGCCCAGGGGGCCACTGGAAACACCATATATTTT. The whole variable domain, remainder taken from reference TRBV19 and TRBJ1-3, is DGGITQSPKYLFRKEGQNVTLSCEQNLNHDAMYWYRQDPGQGLRLIYYSQIVNDFQKGDIAEGYSVSREKKESFPLTVTSAQKNPTAFYLCASSFAQGATGNTIYFGEGSWLTVV.

This rearrangement joins TRBV6-6 to TRBJ2-3, with D possibly matching TRBD2 (6 bases). The germline V and J ends were trimmed by 5 bases and 0 bases, with 12 bases remaining between them. CDR1 and CDR2 from the germline V gene are MNHNY and SVGAGI (reference sequence). The CDR3 consists of 15 residues. The CDR3 loop reads CASSLSGASTDTQYF. The CDR3 DNA sequence: TGTGCCAGCAGTCTTAGCGGAGCTAGCACAGATACGCAGTATTTT.

V is TRBV3-1 (or the pseudogene TRBV3-2) and J is TRBJ2-5, with D possibly being TRBD2 (6 bases). The CDR3 extends over 15 amino acids. Germline-derived CDR1 and CDR2 are LGHDT and YNNKEL (reference sequence). The V gene lost 0 bases and the J gene lost 7 bases, with 15 bases spanning the gap. The CDR3: CASSQEASVGGTQYF. The CDR3 bases are TGTGCCAGCAGCCAAGAGGCTAGCGTCGGGGGGACCCAGTACTTC.

The count of this clone is one. This chain connects TRBV7-6 to TRBJ1-6; perhaps TRBD1 as D (6 bases). This CDR3 region has 16 residues. The germline CDR1 and CDR2 sequences are SGHVS and FNYEAQ. V lost 3 bases, J lost 7 bases, and 16 bases lay in between. CDR3 nucleotides: TGTGCCAGCAGCTTTCGTGACAGGTTAAGAAATTCACCCCTCCACTTT. This codes for CASSFRDRLRNSPLHF.

CDR3 sequence (DNA): TGTGCCAGCAGCCAAGAAGGCTCGGCTAGCGGGACCTACGAGCAGTACGTC. Its protein is CASSQEGSASGTYEQYV. This chain links TRBV3-1 (or the pseudogene TRBV3-2) with TRBJ2-7, with 9 bases lining up with TRBD2. The CDR3 is 17 amino acids. Trimming at V came to 0 bases and at J to 2 bases, leaving 8 bases not matched to a gene. CDR1 and CDR2 (germline): LGHDT, YNNKEL (reference sequence).

This chain connects TRBV2 to TRBJ2-1; the match to TRBD2 covers 11 bases. The CDR3 has 17 amino acids. V trimming: 7 bases; J trimming: 5 bases; junction bases outside the gene matches: 13. Germline V gene sequence: CDR1 SNHLY, CDR2 FYNNEI. CDR3 sequence reads: CASTRPLAGGLHNEQFF. Written as DNA, the CDR3 is TGTGCCAGCACCCGACCCCTAGCGGGAGGCCTCCACAATGAGCAGTTCTTC.

This rearrangement joins TRBV5-4 to TRBJ2-5, with a tentative D call TRBD2 (6 bases). The CDR3 is made up of 15 amino acids. V dropped 3 bases and J dropped 4 bases, with 16 bases sitting between them. CDR1 is SGHNT and CDR2 is YYREEE in the germline V gene (reference sequence). The CDR3 loop is CASSSPSGERETQYF. CDR3 nucleotide sequence: TGTGCCAGCAGCTCGCCGTCGGGGGAGAGAGAGACCCAGTACTTC.

The V gene is TRBV11-2, the J gene TRBJ2-7; TRBD2 is a possible D gene (7 bases). Trimming pared 5 bases from V and 0 bases from J, leaving 14 bases between. The CDR3 is 15 residues long. Germline CDR1 SGHAT, CDR2 FQNNGV. In DNA form, the CDR3 reads TGTGCCAGCAGCCCAGGGCGGGGGCCCTCCTACGAGCAGTACTTC. Protein sequence: CASSPGRGPSYEQYF.

The V call is TRBV10-3, the J call TRBJ1-4; the D gene is possibly TRBD1 (5 bases). Per germline, CDR1 ENHRY and CDR2 SYGVKD. V lost 0 bases, J lost 4 bases, and 27 bases lay in between. The CDR3 covers 21 residues. CDR3 in amino acids: CAISESTVSTLGLPNNEKLFF. CDR3 DNA sequence: TGTGCCATCAGTGAGTCGACAGTCTCTACTCTGGGACTGCCCAATAATGAAAAACTGTTTTTT.

The chain recombines TRBV28 with TRBJ2-3; TRBD1 matches 8 bases. The germline gives CDR1 MDHEN, CDR2 SYDVKM. V gave up 5 bases and J gave up 4 bases; unmatched junction bases: 17. CDR3 length: 18 residues. CDR3 region: CASSPADYRGSSPDTQYF. CDR3 nucleotides: TGTGCCAGCAGTCCGGCGGACTACAGGGGGAGTTCTCCAGATACGCAGTATTTT.

The genes are TRBV7-2 and TRBJ1-4; D uncertain. Germline values: CDR1 SGHTA, CDR2 FQGNSA. The CDR3 spans 14 residues. Trimming took off 4 bases at V and 7 bases at J, with 13 bases between the two ends. In DNA, the CDR3 is TGTGCCAGCAGCTCACAAGGAGCCCTTGAAAAACTGTTTTTT. It codes for CASSSQGALEKLFF.

The rearrangement joins TRBV4-3 to TRBJ1-2; maybe TRBD1 (5 bases). Germline values: CDR1 LGHNA, CDR2 YSLEER. The ends were cut back, 1 base at V and 7 bases at J, with 19 bases in the middle. The CDR3 is made up of 16 amino acids. The CDR3 DNA follows: TGCGCCAGCAGCCAAGGGCTTATTGAGGGACTAGGTGGCTACACCTTC. Translation gives CASSQGLIEGLGGYTF.

The chain joins TRBV7-2 to TRBJ1-1; maybe TRBD1 (5 bases). The CDR3 consists of 15 residues. V gave up 6 bases and J gave up 1 base, with 15 bases separating them. Per the germline V gene, CDR1 is SGHTA and CDR2 is FQGNSA. The CDR3 region has the DNA TGTGCCAGCAGAATAGGGGCCTGGGGGAACACTGAAGCTTTCTTT. This gives the protein CASRIGAWGNTEAFF.